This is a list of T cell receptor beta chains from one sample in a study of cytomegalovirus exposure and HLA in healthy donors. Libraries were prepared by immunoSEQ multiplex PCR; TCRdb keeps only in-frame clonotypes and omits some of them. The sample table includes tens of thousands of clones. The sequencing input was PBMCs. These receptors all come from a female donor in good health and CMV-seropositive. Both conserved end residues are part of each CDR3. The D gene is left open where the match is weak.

CDR3aa: CASSYGRHYEQYF; CDR3nt: TGTGCCAGCAGTTACGGGAGACACTACGAGCAGTACTTC; d_gene: NA; j_gene: TRBJ2-7; v_gene: TRBV6-5
CDR3aa: CASRSRESGEKLFF; CDR3nt: TGTGCCAGCAGGAGCAGGGAATCGGGTGAAAAACTGTTTTTT; d_gene: NA; j_gene: TRBJ1-4; v_gene: TRBV2
CDR3aa: CSVAGALHYEQYF; CDR3nt: TGCAGCGTTGCAGGGGCGTTGCACTACGAGCAGTACTTC; d_gene: NA; j_gene: TRBJ2-7; v_gene: TRBV29-1
CDR3aa: CASSFGGVGQPQHF; CDR3nt: TGTGCCAGCAGTTTCGGGGGGGTGGGACAGCCCCAGCATTTT; d_gene: NA; j_gene: TRBJ1-5; v_gene: TRBV28
CDR3aa: CASLRGRTNTEDFF; CDR3nt: TGTGCCAGCCTGAGGGGGCGAACGAACACTGAAGATTTCTTT; d_gene: TRBD1; j_gene: TRBJ1-1; v_gene: TRBV18
CDR3aa: CASMAPLGHEQYF; CDR3nt: TGTGCCAGCATGGCGCCCTTGGGGCACGAGCAGTACTTC; d_gene: NA; j_gene: TRBJ2-7; v_gene: TRBV27
CDR3aa: CASRYWSAGGNEQFF; CDR3nt: TGTGCCAGCAGATATTGGTCAGCGGGAGGAAATGAGCAGTTCTTC; d_gene: TRBD2; j_gene: TRBJ2-1; v_gene: TRBV28
CDR3aa: CASSRGNHGYTF; CDR3nt: TGTGCCAGCAGCCGCGGGAATCATGGCTACACCTTC; d_gene: NA; j_gene: TRBJ1-2; v_gene: TRBV27
CDR3aa: CASSTTRLAGVRDTQYF; CDR3nt: TGTGCCAGCAGCACGACCCGGCTAGCGGGAGTAAGAGATACGCAGTATTTT; d_gene: TRBD2; j_gene: TRBJ2-3; v_gene: TRBV28
CDR3aa: CASKRDTGELFF; CDR3nt: TGTGCCAGCAAGAGAGACACCGGGGAGCTGTTTTTT; d_gene: NA; j_gene: TRBJ2-2; v_gene: TRBV6-6
CDR3aa: CASSPPLAASSYNEQFF; CDR3nt: TGTGCCAGCTCACCTCCGCTTGCAGCGAGCTCCTACAATGAGCAGTTCTTC; d_gene: NA; j_gene: TRBJ2-1; v_gene: TRBV18
CDR3aa: CASSLGQGNTEAFF; CDR3nt: TGTGCCAGCAGTTTAGGGCAGGGTAACACTGAAGCTTTCTTT; d_gene: NA; j_gene: TRBJ1-1; v_gene: TRBV28
CDR3aa: CASTATGTGGSGANVLTF; CDR3nt: TGTGCCAGTACTGCAACCGGGACAGGGGGCTCTGGGGCCAACGTCCTGACTTTC; d_gene: TRBD1; j_gene: TRBJ2-6; v_gene: TRBV19
CDR3aa: CASSPPGTGGVYEQYF; CDR3nt: TGTGCCAGCTCACCACCGGGGACAGGGGGCGTCTACGAGCAGTACTTC; d_gene: TRBD1; j_gene: TRBJ2-7; v_gene: TRBV18
CDR3aa: CASSYSAAPRTYEQYF; CDR3nt: TGTGCCAGCAGTTACTCGGCAGCGCCTCGAACCTACGAGCAGTACTTC; d_gene: NA; j_gene: TRBJ2-7; v_gene: TRBV6-5
CDR3aa: CASRQGYEQYF; CDR3nt: TGTGCCAGCAGGCAGGGTTACGAGCAGTACTTC; d_gene: NA; j_gene: TRBJ2-7; v_gene: TRBV6-1
CDR3aa: CASSPRQGALLQPQHF; CDR3nt: TGTGCCAGTAGTCCCAGGCAGGGGGCGCTTCTTCAGCCCCAGCATTTT; d_gene: TRBD1; j_gene: TRBJ1-5; v_gene: TRBV19
CDR3aa: CASSRDTTYEQYF; CDR3nt: TGTGCCAGCAGTCGGGACACTACCTACGAGCAGTACTTC; d_gene: NA; j_gene: TRBJ2-7; v_gene: TRBV6-5
CDR3aa: CASSLGDIQEQFF; CDR3nt: TGTGCCAGCAGCTTAGGGGACATCCAGGAGCAGTTCTTC; d_gene: NA; j_gene: TRBJ2-1; v_gene: TRBV7-2
CDR3aa: CASSPPGGTYEQYF; CDR3nt: TGTGCCAGCAGCCCCCCGGGGGGAACCTACGAGCAGTACTTC; d_gene: TRBD2; j_gene: TRBJ2-7; v_gene: TRBV9
CDR3aa: CASSGQATEAFF; CDR3nt: TGTGCCAGCAGCGGACAGGCCACTGAAGCTTTCTTT; d_gene: TRBD1; j_gene: TRBJ1-1; v_gene: TRBV6-5
CDR3aa: CASSQVMDRENYGYTF; CDR3nt: TGCGCCAGCAGCCAAGTGATGGACAGGGAAAACTATGGCTACACCTTC; d_gene: TRBD1; j_gene: TRBJ1-2; v_gene: TRBV4-1
CDR3aa: CASSQGSAGYEQYF; CDR3nt: TGTGCCAGCAGCCAAGGGAGTGCGGGGTACGAGCAGTACTTC; d_gene: NA; j_gene: TRBJ2-7; v_gene: TRBV4-2
CDR3aa: CASSSNTGELFF; CDR3nt: TGTGCCAGCAGTTCTAACACCGGGGAGCTGTTTTTT; d_gene: NA; j_gene: TRBJ2-2; v_gene: TRBV6-6
CDR3aa: CASRSRRDIVQGVTYEQYF; CDR3nt: TGTGCCAGCAGGTCCCGGCGGGACATAGTACAGGGGGTCACCTACGAGCAGTACTTC; d_gene: TRBD1; j_gene: TRBJ2-7; v_gene: TRBV5-6
CDR3aa: CASSVEGANSPLHF; CDR3nt: TGTGCCAGCAGCGTAGAGGGGGCGAATTCACCCCTCCACTTT; d_gene: TRBD1; j_gene: TRBJ1-6; v_gene: TRBV9
CDR3aa: CASSLSGGSYEQYF; CDR3nt: TGCGCCAGCAGCTTGTCCGGGGGGTCCTACGAGCAGTACTTC; d_gene: TRBD2; j_gene: TRBJ2-7; v_gene: TRBV5-1
CDR3aa: CASSADNYYTEAFF; CDR3nt: TGTGCCAGCAGCGCGGACAACTACTACACTGAAGCTTTCTTT; d_gene: NA; j_gene: TRBJ1-1; v_gene: TRBV9
CDR3aa: CASSDSAAEAFF; CDR3nt: TGTGCCAGCAGTGACTCTGCAGCTGAAGCTTTCTTT; d_gene: NA; j_gene: TRBJ1-1; v_gene: TRBV6-4
CDR3aa: CASSLGPGQGMEAFF; CDR3nt: TGTGCCAGCAGCTTAGGACCGGGACAGGGTATGGAAGCTTTCTTT; d_gene: TRBD1; j_gene: TRBJ1-1; v_gene: TRBV11-1
CDR3aa: CASSVGSETYEQYF; CDR3nt: TGTGCCAGCAGCGTAGGTTCCGAGACCTACGAGCAGTACTTC; d_gene: NA; j_gene: TRBJ2-7; v_gene: TRBV9
CDR3aa: CASSSGTSGAGDTQYF; CDR3nt: TGCGCCAGCAGTAGCGGGACTAGCGGTGCAGGGGATACGCAGTATTTT; d_gene: TRBD2; j_gene: TRBJ2-3; v_gene: TRBV5-1
CDR3aa: CATSRTGSGGYEQYF; CDR3nt: TGTGCCACCAGCCGGACGGGTAGCGGGGGCTACGAGCAGTACTTC; d_gene: TRBD2; j_gene: TRBJ2-7; v_gene: TRBV15
CDR3aa: CASSSSVQGFSGNTIYF; CDR3nt: TGCGCCAGCAGCTCCTCGGTTCAGGGTTTCTCTGGAAACACCATATATTTT; d_gene: NA; j_gene: TRBJ1-3; v_gene: TRBV5-1
CDR3aa: CASSEGEVAEAFF; CDR3nt: TGTGCCAGCAGTGAAGGCGAAGTAGCTGAAGCTTTCTTT; d_gene: NA; j_gene: TRBJ1-1; v_gene: TRBV6-1
CDR3aa: CASSPSRNIEQYF; CDR3nt: TGTGCCAGCTCACCATCCCGAAACATCGAGCAGTACTTC; d_gene: NA; j_gene: TRBJ2-7; v_gene: TRBV18
CDR3aa: CASSPNAGQTEKLFF; CDR3nt: TGTGCCAGCAGCCCAAACGCAGGACAGACCGAAAAACTGTTTTTT; d_gene: NA; j_gene: TRBJ1-4; v_gene: TRBV5-4
CDR3aa: CSVVGQTNTGELFF; CDR3nt: TGCAGCGTTGTCGGACAGACAAACACCGGGGAGCTGTTTTTT; d_gene: NA; j_gene: TRBJ2-2; v_gene: TRBV29-1
CDR3aa: CASSARTVNSPLHF; CDR3nt: TGTGCCAGCAGTGCCCGGACAGTAAATTCACCCCTCCACTTT; d_gene: NA; j_gene: TRBJ1-6; v_gene: TRBV2
CDR3aa: CASSLAATVEQYF; CDR3nt: TGTGCCAGCAGCTTAGCGGCGACAGTCGAGCAGTACTTC; d_gene: NA; j_gene: TRBJ2-7; v_gene: TRBV7-2
CDR3aa: CASSFGGGFTEAFF; CDR3nt: TGTGCCAGCAGCTTTGGGGGAGGATTCACTGAAGCTTTCTTT; d_gene: NA; j_gene: TRBJ1-1; v_gene: TRBV11-2
CDR3aa: CASSVTTGTEAFF; CDR3nt: TGTGCCAGCAGCGTAACGACTGGGACTGAAGCTTTCTTT; d_gene: NA; j_gene: TRBJ1-1; v_gene: TRBV9
CDR3aa: CASSLTSTGRETQYF; CDR3nt: TGTGCCAGCAGCTTAACTTCGACAGGGCGGGAGACCCAGTACTTC; d_gene: TRBD1; j_gene: TRBJ2-5; v_gene: TRBV7-2
CDR3aa: CASSYQPMGPYEQYF; CDR3nt: TGTGCCAGCAGTTACCAACCTATGGGCCCCTACGAGCAGTACTTC; d_gene: NA; j_gene: TRBJ2-7; v_gene: TRBV6-5
CDR3aa: CASSLKIGRNAFF; CDR3nt: TGTGCCAGCAGCCTCAAGATTGGCAGGAACGCTTTCTTT; d_gene: NA; j_gene: TRBJ1-1; v_gene: TRBV6-5
CDR3aa: CASSLDLGSTRATGELFF; CDR3nt: TGTGCCAGCAGCTTAGATTTGGGCTCGACTAGGGCAACCGGGGAGCTGTTTTTT; d_gene: NA; j_gene: TRBJ2-2; v_gene: TRBV11-3
CDR3aa: CASSLGRDRGVGSPLHF; CDR3nt: TGTGCCAGCAGCTTAGGTCGTGACAGGGGGGTCGGGTCACCCCTCCACTTT; d_gene: TRBD1; j_gene: TRBJ1-6; v_gene: TRBV11-2